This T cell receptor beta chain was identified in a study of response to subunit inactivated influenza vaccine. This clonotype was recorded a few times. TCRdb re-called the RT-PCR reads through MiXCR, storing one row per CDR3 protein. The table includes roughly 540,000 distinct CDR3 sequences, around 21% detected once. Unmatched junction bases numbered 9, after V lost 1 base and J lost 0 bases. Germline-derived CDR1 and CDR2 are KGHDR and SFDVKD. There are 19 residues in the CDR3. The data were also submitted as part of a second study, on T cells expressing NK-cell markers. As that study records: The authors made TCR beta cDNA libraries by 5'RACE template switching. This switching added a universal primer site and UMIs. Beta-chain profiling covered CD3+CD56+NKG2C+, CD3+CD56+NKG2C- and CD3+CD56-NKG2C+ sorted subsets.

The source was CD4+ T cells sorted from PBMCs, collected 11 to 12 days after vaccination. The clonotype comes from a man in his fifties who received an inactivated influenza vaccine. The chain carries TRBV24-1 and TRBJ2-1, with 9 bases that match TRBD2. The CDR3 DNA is TGTGCCACCAGTGATTTTTCGGCTAGCGGGGAGGGCTCCTACAATGAGCAGTTCTTC. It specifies CATSDFSASGEGSYNEQFF.